The rows below give T cell receptor beta chains drawn from one sample of a study of human T cells and chemical hapten exposure. TCRdb re-analysed the RACE reads in MiXCR, keeping a single row per CDR3 protein. There are around 380,000 distinct CDR3 sequences in the sample; about 5% occur only once, and around 8% lies in the top ten. The specimen was whole blood, collected in connection with sensitization to the hapten diphenylcyclopropenone (DPC). The source of these receptors is a woman aged 18-30 years with alopecia areata. Some clones in this sample may be carry-over from other donors' samples. Each CDR3 is given with its conserved first and last residue. The D gene is left open where the match is weak. Expanded clones get a size class; other rows say once, few or many, or leave the size out.

abundance	d_gene	v_gene	j_gene	len	CDR3nt	CDR3aa
few	.	TRBV7-9	TRBJ2-7	15	TGTGCCAGCAGCTTGGGGACGGGCCTCTTTGGCGAGCAGTACTTC	CASSLGTGLFGEQYF
few	TRBD2	TRBV7-2	TRBJ2-1	15	TGTGCCAGCAGCGAATCAGGGACTAACTACAATGAGCAGTTCTTC	CASSESGTNYNEQFF
few	TRBD1	TRBV4-1	TRBJ1-4	15	TGCGCCAGCAGCTCGCGGGACAGGTCTAATGAAAAACTGTTTTTT	CASSSRDRSNEKLFF
.	.	TRBV2	TRBJ1-2	14	TGTGCCAGCAGTGAAGGGCAGGCGAGACATGGCTACACCTTC	CASSEGQARHGYTF
many	.	TRBV4-3	TRBJ2-1	17	TGCGCCAGCAGCCCTGAAGGGGATGCGATCGGGTACGATGAGCAGTTCTTC	CASSPEGDAIGYDEQFF
many	.	TRBV6-2/TRBV6-3	TRBJ2-6	14	TGTGCCAGCGGTACAGAGTCTGGGGCCAACGTCCTGACTTTC	CASGTESGANVLTF
few	.	TRBV7-9	TRBJ2-5	17	TGTGCCAGCAGCTTAGGACAGGGAGGGTGGACTGTGAAGACCCAGTACTTC	CASSLGQGGWTVKTQYF
.	TRBD2	TRBV12-3/TRBV12-4	TRBJ2-3	17	TGTGCCAGCAGTTTGTACGGACTAGCGGGGTACACAGATACGCAGTATTTT	CASSLYGLAGYTDTQYF
.	.	TRBV7-9	TRBJ2-2	13	TGTGCCAGCAGCTTAGACACATCCGGGGAGCTGTTTTTT	CASSLDTSGELFF
.	.	TRBV9	TRBJ2-7	17	TGTGCCAGCAGCGAAGGCCCCTATGAACAGGGAAACTACGAGCAGTACTTC	CASSEGPYEQGNYEQYF
.	.	TRBV5-6	TRBJ1-1	15	TGTGCCAGCAGCGGGACATATAGTTTGAACACTGAAGCTTTCTTT	CASSGTYSLNTEAFF
many	.	TRBV21-1	TRBJ2-4	16	TGTGCCAGCAGCATAAGGGGGGAGCTAGCCAAAAACATTCAGTACTTC	CASSIRGELAKNIQYF
few	.	TRBV12-2	TRBJ1-5	19	TGTGCAAGTCGCTTAGCTAACATCGACAGGGACCGGGGCAATCAGCCCCAGCATTTT	CASRLANIDRDRGNQPQHF
few	.	TRBV4-2	TRBJ2-6	15	TGTGCCAGCAGTTCAGACCGCTCTGGGGCCAACGTCCTGACTTTC	CASSSDRSGANVLTF
.	.	TRBV12-3/TRBV12-4	TRBJ2-7	15	TGTGCCAGCAGCTTCAGGGGTGCCGGAGGAGGGGAGCAGTACTTC	CASSFRGAGGGEQYF
many	TRBD2	TRBV27	TRBJ2-1	17	TGTGCCAGCAGTTTACGGACACTAGCGGGGGGGCCGGGTGAGCAGTTCTTC	CASSLRTLAGGPGEQFF
few	TRBD2	TRBV14	TRBJ2-4	17	TGTGCCAGCAGCCCCATAAGACTAGCGGGCCTTCGGTACATTCAGTACTTC	CASSPIRLAGLRYIQYF
many	.	TRBV3-1	TRBJ2-2	13	TGTGCCAGCAGCCAAGTTCGTGCCGGGGAGCTGTTTTTT	CASSQVRAGELFF
few	.	TRBV12-3/TRBV12-4	TRBJ2-5	13	TGTGCCAGCAGCCCATTTCCCGAAGAGACCCAGTACTTC	CASSPFPEETQYF
many	.	TRBV12-3/TRBV12-4	TRBJ1-1	14	TGTGCCAGCAGTTCCCAGGGGTCGAACACTGAAGCTTTCTTT	CASSSQGSNTEAFF
many	.	TRBV5-1	TRBJ2-6	19	TGCGCCAGCAGCTCCAATCCCCCGGGGAGAGAGTCTGGGGCCAACGTCCTGACTTTC	CASSSNPPGRESGANVLTF
few	.	TRBV7-6	TRBJ1-1	17	TGTGCCAGCAGCAATATGGGCCTATACCGCGGGTACACTGAAGCTTTCTTT	CASSNMGLYRGYTEAFF
few	.	TRBV15	TRBJ1-5	13	TGTGCCACCAGCCCCGTCGGATCTCAGCCCCAGCATTTT	CATSPVGSQPQHF
many	TRBD1	TRBV3-1	TRBJ1-2	15	TGTGCCAGCAGCCGACCGGGACAGGGAAGAGGCGGCTACACCTTC	CASSRPGQGRGGYTF
few	.	TRBV28	TRBJ1-1	15	TGTGCCAGCAGTTTAGGGGGTTCGGGGAACACTGAAGCTTTCTTT	CASSLGGSGNTEAFF
many	TRBD1	TRBV6-5	TRBJ2-2	15	TGTGCCAGCAGGGGGACAGGGTGGATCGCCGGGGAGCTGTTTTTT	CASRGTGWIAGELFF
.	.	TRBV13	TRBJ1-5	14	TGTGCCAGCAGCTTAGGCCATACGAATCAGCCCCAGCATTTT	CASSLGHTNQPQHF
.	TRBD2	TRBV7-2	TRBJ2-5	15	TGTGCCAGCAGCCCCCGGGTAGCGGGGGCAGAGACCCAGTACTTC	CASSPRVAGAETQYF
many	TRBD1	TRBV7-9	TRBJ2-7	15	TGTGCCAGCAGACCGAATGCAGGGGGCGGCCACGAGCAGTACTTC	CASRPNAGGGHEQYF
.	.	TRBV7-2	TRBJ2-7	14	TGTGCCAGCAGCTTAGTGGACCCCGCCGGGGAGCAGTACTTC	CASSLVDPAGEQYF
.	.	TRBV28	TRBJ2-7	15	TGTGCCAGCAGTTCTAACCTGGACAGTTCCTACGAGCAGTACTTC	CASSSNLDSSYEQYF
many	.	TRBV27	TRBJ2-3	14	TGTGCCAGCAGTTATGACGGATCCACAGATACGCAGTATTTT	CASSYDGSTDTQYF
many	TRBD1	TRBV27	TRBJ1-5	15	TGTGCCAGCAGGGCCCAGACAGGGAGAAATCAGCCCCAGCATTTT	CASRAQTGRNQPQHF
many	TRBD1	TRBV12-3/TRBV12-4	TRBJ2-2	13	TGTGCCAGCAGCCTTGGACAGGCTCAAGAGCTGTTTTTT	CASSLGQAQELFF
many	TRBD1	TRBV6-1	TRBJ2-1	16	TGTGCCAGCAGTGAAGACGGACAGGGGTCCTACAATGAGCAGTTCTTC	CASSEDGQGSYNEQFF
few	.	TRBV29-1	TRBJ2-2	13	TGCAGCGTTGGTAACGTAAACACCGGGGAGCTGTTTTTT	CSVGNVNTGELFF
many	.	TRBV27	TRBJ1-6	13	TGTGCCAGCAGTTCCCAAATAGGATCACCCCTCCACTTT	CASSSQIGSPLHF
.	.	TRBV28	TRBJ2-7	13	TGTGCCAGCAGTCAGAGCCAAACCTACGAGCAGTACTTC	CASSQSQTYEQYF
many	.	TRBV28	TRBJ1-1	14	TGTGCCAGCAGTTTATCCCGAACAGGGACTGAAGCTTTCTTT	CASSLSRTGTEAFF
many	TRBD1	TRBV7-2	TRBJ1-5	13	TGTGCCACCAGTTACAGGGGGCAGCAGCCCCAGCATTTT	CATSYRGQQPQHF
.	TRBD1	TRBV11-2	TRBJ2-4	14	TGTGCCAGCAGCATACAGGGGGGAGAAAACATTCAGTACTTC	CASSIQGGENIQYF
many	TRBD1	TRBV4-3	TRBJ2-3	17	TGCGCCAGCAGCCAAGATGCCCAGGGGGTGGGCACAGATACGCAGTATTTT	CASSQDAQGVGTDTQYF
few	.	TRBV6-6	TRBJ1-5	14	TGTGCCAGCAGGGGGGAATATAGCAATCAGCCCCAGCATTTT	CASRGEYSNQPQHF
.	TRBD1	TRBV2	TRBJ1-3	14	TGTGCCAGCTCAAAGGGACAGGCGAGAAACACCATATATTTT	CASSKGQARNTIYF
few	TRBD1	TRBV20-1	TRBJ2-2	16	TGCAGTGCTAGAGACCCCGGGACAGGGCTCACCGGGGAGCTGTTTTTT	CSARDPGTGLTGELFF
many	.	TRBV6-1	TRBJ1-5	15	TGTGCCAGCAGTGAAGCGCAGGCAGACAATCAGCCCCAGCATTTT	CASSEAQADNQPQHF
many	.	TRBV25-1	TRBJ1-1	13	TGTGCCAGCAGGACACTGACGAACACTGAAGCTTTCTTT	CASRTLTNTEAFF